This T cell receptor (beta chain) was observed in a study of cytomegalovirus exposure and HLA in healthy donors. Study information: The roughly 120 million unique TCR beta sequences, from roughly 170 million T cells, were found by an earlier analysis.

The CDR3 sequence is 18 residues long. Trimming at V came to 0 bases and at J to 6 bases, leaving 14 bases not matched to a gene. In germline, CDR1 is SGHRS, CDR2 YFSETQ. The PCR had 60 Vbeta and 13 Jbeta primers. TCRdb keeps only in-frame clones here, not all; method: immunoSEQ multiplex PCR. Found here are roughly 90,000 clones, just under 80% of them singletons; the top ten hold less than 9.5%. The chain recombines TRBV5-1 with TRBJ2-3, with 9 positions matching TRBD2. The sample taken for sequencing was PBMCs. The TCR originated in a young man in good health and CMV-seronegative. The CDR3 reads CASSLGGGLALRKDTQYF. As DNA, the CDR3 is TGCGCCAGCAGCTTGGGGGGGGGACTAGCCCTAAGGAAGGATACGCAGTATTTT. The variable domain in full, completed from reference TRBV5-1 and TRBJ2-3, reads KAGVTQTPRYLIKTRGQQVTLSCSPISGHRSVSWYQQTPGQGLQFLFEYFSETQRNKGNFPGRFSGRQFSNSRSEMNVSTLELGDSALYLCASSLGGGLALRKDTQYFGPGTRLTVL.